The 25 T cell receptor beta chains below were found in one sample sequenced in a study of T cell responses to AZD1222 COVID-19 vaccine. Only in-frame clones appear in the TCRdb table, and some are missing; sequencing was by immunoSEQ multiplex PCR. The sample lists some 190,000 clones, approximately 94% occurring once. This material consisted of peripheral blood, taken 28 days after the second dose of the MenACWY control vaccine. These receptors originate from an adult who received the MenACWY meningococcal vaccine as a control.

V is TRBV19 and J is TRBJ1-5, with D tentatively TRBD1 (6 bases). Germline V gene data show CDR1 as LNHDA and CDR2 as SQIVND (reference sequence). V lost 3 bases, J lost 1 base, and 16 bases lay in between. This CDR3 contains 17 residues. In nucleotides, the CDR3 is TGTGCCAGTAGTATCGAGGGGGGGGCGCCGAGCAATCAGCCCCAGCATTTT. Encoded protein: CASSIEGGAPSNQPQHF. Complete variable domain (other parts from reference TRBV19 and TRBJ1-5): DGGITQSPKYLFRKEGQNVTLSCEQNLNHDAMYWYRQDPGQGLRLIYYSQIVNDFQKGDIAEGYSVSREKKESFPLTVTSAQKNPTAFYLCASSIEGGAPSNQPQHFGDGTRLSIL.

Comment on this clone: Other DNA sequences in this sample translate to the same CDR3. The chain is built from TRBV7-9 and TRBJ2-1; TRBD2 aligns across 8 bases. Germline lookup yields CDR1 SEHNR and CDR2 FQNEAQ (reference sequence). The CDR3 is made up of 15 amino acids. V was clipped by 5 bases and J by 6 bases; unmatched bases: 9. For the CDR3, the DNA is TGTGCCAGCAGCCTCTCGGAGGCGGGAGGCAATGAGCAGTTCTTC. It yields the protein CASSLSEAGGNEQFF.

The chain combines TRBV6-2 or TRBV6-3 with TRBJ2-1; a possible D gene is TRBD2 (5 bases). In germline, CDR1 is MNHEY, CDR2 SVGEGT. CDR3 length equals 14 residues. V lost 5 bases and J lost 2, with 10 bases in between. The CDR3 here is CASSTEETYNEQFF. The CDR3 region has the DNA TGTGCCAGCAGTACGGAGGAGACCTACAATGAGCAGTTCTTC.

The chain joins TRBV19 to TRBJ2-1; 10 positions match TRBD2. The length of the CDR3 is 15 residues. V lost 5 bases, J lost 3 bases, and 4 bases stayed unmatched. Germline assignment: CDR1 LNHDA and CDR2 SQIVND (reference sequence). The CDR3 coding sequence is TGTGCCAGTAGTCTTAGCGGGGGGTTCTACAATGAGCAGTTCTTC. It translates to CASSLSGGFYNEQFF.

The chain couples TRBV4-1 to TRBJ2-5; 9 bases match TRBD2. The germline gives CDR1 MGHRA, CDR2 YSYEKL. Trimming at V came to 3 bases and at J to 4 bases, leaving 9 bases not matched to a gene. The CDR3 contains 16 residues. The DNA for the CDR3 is TGCGCCAGCAGCCAGGTCGGCGGGAGGGCCCCAGAGACCCAGTACTTC. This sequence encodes CASSQVGGRAPETQYF.

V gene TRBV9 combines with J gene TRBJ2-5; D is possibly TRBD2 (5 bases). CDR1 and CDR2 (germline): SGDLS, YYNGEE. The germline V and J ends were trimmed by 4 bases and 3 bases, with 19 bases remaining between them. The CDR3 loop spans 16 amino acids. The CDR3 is CASSLRVTSGEETQYF. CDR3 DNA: TGTGCCAGCAGCTTAAGGGTCACTAGTGGAGAAGAGACCCAGTACTTC.

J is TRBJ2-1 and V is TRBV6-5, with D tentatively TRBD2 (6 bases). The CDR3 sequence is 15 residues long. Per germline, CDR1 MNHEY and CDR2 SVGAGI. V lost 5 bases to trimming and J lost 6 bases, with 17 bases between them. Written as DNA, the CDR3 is TGTGCCAGCAGTCGGGAGAGCGGAGGTCTCAATGAGCAGTTCTTC. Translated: CASSRESGGLNEQFF.

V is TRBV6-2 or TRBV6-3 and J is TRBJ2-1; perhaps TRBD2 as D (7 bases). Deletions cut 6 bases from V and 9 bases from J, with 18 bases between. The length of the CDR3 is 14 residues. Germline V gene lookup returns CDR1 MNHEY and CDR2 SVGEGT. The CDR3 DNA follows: TGTGCCAGCAGCAGTAACGGGGGGCCCGGTGAGCAGTTCTTC. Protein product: CASSSNGGPGEQFF.

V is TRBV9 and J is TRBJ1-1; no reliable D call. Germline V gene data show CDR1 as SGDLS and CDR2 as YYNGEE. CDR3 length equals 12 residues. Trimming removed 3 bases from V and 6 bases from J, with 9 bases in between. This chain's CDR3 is CASSEQGPEAFF. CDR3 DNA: TGTGCCAGCAGCGAACAAGGCCCTGAAGCTTTCTTT.

CDR3 in DNA: TGTGCCAGCAGCCACCACACCGGGACAGGGGGAGTAAAACTGTTTTTT. It specifies CASSHHTGTGGVKLFF. J is TRBJ1-4 and V is TRBV3-1 (or the pseudogene TRBV3-2); TRBD1 matches at 11 bases. V trimming: 3 bases; J trimming: 10 bases; junction bases outside the gene matches: 10. This CDR3 spans 16 amino acids. From germline, CDR1 is LGHDT and CDR2 YNNKEL (reference sequence).

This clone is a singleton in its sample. The CDR3 sequence: CASSEGPGGNSPLHF. The CDR3 nucleotides are TGTGCCAGCAGTGAAGGTCCAGGGGGCAATTCACCCCTCCACTTT. This sequence joins TRBV2 and TRBJ1-6; 8 bases are shared with TRBD1. This CDR3 is 15 amino acids long. Unmatched junction bases numbered 3, after V lost 1 base and J lost 7 bases. Germline lookup yields CDR1 SNHLY and CDR2 FYNNEI.

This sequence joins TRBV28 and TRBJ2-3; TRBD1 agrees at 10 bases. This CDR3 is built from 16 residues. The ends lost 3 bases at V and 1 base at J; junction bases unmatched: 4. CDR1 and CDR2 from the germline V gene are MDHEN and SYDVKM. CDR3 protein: CASSLTGTGGTDTQYF. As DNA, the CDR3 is TGTGCCAGCAGTTTGACCGGGACAGGGGGCACAGATACGCAGTATTTT.

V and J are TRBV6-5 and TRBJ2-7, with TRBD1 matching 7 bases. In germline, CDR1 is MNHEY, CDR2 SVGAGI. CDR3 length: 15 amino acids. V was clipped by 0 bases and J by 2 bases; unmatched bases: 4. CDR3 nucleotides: TGTGCCAGCAGTTACTCAGCCCAGGGGGCCTACGAGCAGTACTTC. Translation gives CASSYSAQGAYEQYF.

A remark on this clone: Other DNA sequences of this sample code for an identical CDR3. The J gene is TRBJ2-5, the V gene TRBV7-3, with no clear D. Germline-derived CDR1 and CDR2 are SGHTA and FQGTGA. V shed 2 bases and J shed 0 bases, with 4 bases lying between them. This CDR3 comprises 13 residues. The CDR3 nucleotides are TGTGCCAGCAGCTTATCTTACCAAGAGACCCAGTACTTC. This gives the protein CASSLSYQETQYF.

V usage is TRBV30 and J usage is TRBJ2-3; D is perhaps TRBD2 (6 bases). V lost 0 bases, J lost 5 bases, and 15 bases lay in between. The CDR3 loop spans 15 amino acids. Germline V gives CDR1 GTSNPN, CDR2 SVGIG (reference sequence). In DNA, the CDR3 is TGTGCCTGGAGTGTTTGGGGGGATGTAAGAGATACGCAGTATTTT. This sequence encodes CAWSVWGDVRDTQYF.

CDR3 region: CASSLPRDREDTQYF. In nucleotides, the CDR3 is TGTGCCAGCAGCCTCCCCCGGGACAGGGAAGATACGCAGTATTTT. This chain joins TRBV21-1 and TRBJ2-3; the D call of TRBD1 is as the table states it, not checked on the DNA. TRBV21-1 is a pseudogene locus. CDR3 size: 15 residues.

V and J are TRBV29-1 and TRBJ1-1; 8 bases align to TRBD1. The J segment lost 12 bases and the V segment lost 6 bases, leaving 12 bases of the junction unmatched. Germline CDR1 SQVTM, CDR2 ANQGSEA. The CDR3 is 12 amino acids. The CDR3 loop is CSVATGGPPSFF. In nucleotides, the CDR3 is TGCAGCGTGGCTACAGGGGGTCCCCCGTCTTTCTTT.

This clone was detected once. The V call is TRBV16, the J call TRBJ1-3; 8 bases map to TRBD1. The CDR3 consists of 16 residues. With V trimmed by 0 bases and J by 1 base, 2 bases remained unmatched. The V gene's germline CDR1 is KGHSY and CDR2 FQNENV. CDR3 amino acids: CASSQSRQGSGNTIYF. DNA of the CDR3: TGTGCCAGCAGCCAATCGCGACAGGGGTCTGGAAACACCATATATTTT.

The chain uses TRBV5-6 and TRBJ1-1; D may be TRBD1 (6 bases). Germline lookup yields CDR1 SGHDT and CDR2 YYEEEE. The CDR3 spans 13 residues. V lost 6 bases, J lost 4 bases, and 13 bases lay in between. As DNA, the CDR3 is TGTGCCAGCACTGGTGGGGGCGGCACTGAAGCTTTCTTT. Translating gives CASTGGGGTEAFF.

The CDR3 sequence is CASKYGLGLATDTQYF. DNA of the CDR3: TGTGCCAGCAAATACGGTTTGGGACTAGCAACAGATACGCAGTATTTT. This chain links TRBV27 with TRBJ2-3; the match to TRBD2 covers 9 bases. The CDR3 is 16 amino acids. CDR1 is MNHEY and CDR2 is SMNVEV in the germline V gene (reference sequence). With 7 bases clipped from V and 3 bases from J, the junction kept 11 bases outside the gene matches.

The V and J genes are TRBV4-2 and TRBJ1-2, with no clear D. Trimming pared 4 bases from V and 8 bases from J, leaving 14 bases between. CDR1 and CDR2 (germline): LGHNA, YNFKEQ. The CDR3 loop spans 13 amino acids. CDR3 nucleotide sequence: TGTGCCAGCAGCCCCGACGGCCTAGGAGGCTACACCTTC. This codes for CASSPDGLGGYTF.

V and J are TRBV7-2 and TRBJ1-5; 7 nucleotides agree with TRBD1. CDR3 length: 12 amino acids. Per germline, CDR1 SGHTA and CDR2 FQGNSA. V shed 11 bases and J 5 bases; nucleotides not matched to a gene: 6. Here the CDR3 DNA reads TGTGCCGGGGGGGACAGCTATCAGCCCCAGCATTTT. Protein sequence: CAGGDSYQPQHF.

The CDR3 nucleotides read TGTGCCATCAGTGCTAGGGGCTCCTACGAGCAGTACTTC. Amino acids: CAISARGSYEQYF. This rearrangement joins TRBV10-3 to TRBJ2-7; maybe TRBD1 (5 bases). This CDR3 is 13 amino acids long. V was pared by 4 bases and J by 0 bases, with 7 bases between. The germline V gene encodes CDR1 ENHRY and CDR2 SYGVKD.

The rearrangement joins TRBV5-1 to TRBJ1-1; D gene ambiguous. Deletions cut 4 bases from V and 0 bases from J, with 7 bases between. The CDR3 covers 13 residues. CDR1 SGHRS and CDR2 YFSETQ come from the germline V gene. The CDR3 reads CASSEELNTEAFF. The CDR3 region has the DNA TGCGCCAGCAGCGAGGAATTGAACACTGAAGCTTTCTTT.

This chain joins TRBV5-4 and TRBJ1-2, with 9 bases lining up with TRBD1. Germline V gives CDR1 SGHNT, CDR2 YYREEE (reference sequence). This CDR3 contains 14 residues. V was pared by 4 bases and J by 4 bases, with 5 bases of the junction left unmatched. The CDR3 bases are TGTGCCAGCAGCGGGGGACAGGGTCTCTATGGCTACACCTTC. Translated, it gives CASSGGQGLYGYTF.